A single T cell receptor (beta chain) is shown here with its context. The repertoire was sequenced with immunoSEQ multiplex PCR; TCRdb's copy has only in-frame clones and lacks some. This table holds around 200,000 clones, under 85% found once. This sample is part of a study of blood T cell repertoires in COVID-19. Study details: Samples representing acute and convalescent COVID-19 were sourced from the United States, Italy and Spain. PBMCs, B-cell-depleted T cells, or T cells were the source of the cDNA or gDNA that made up the material.

V gave up 7 bases and J gave up 3 bases, with 12 bases separating them. Looked up from germline, CDR1 is MNHNY and CDR2 is SVGAGI (reference sequence). This CDR3 has 14 amino acids. Seattle researchers signed up patients amid active infection and tracked them longitudinally. V gene TRBV6-6 combines with J gene TRBJ2-2; D possibly corresponds to TRBD2 (6 bases). The TCR was taken from a woman aged 30 to 39 with COVID-19, enrolled during active disease. Sequenced: peripheral blood. This chain's CDR3 is CASKTSLDTGELFF. The CDR3 region has the DNA TGTGCCAGCAAAACTAGCTTGGACACCGGGGAGCTGTTTTTT.